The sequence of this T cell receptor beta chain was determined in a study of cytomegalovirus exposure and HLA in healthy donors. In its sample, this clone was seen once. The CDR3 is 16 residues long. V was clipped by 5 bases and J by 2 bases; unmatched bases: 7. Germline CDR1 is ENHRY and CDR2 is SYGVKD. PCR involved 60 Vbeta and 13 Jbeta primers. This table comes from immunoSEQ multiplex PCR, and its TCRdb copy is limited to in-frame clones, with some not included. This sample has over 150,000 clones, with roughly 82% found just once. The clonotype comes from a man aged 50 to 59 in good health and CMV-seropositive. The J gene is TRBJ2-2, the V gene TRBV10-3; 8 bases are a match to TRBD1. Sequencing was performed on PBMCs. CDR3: CAISPTGTGNTGELFF. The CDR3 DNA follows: TGTGCCATCAGTCCGACAGGGACAGGTAACACCGGGGAGCTGTTTTTT.